This TCR beta chain emerged from a study of low-dose radiotherapy and immunotherapy resistance in tumors (dated by TCRdb to 2022 to 2024). Looking at the study overall: Cohort 1 received 0.5 Gy per fraction every 2 weeks, with a prescribed total PTV dose of 6.5 Gy. In Cohort 2, 1 Gy per fraction was delivered every two weeks, for a total of 13 Gy over 26 weeks. Nivolumab was administered intravenously as a 240 mg flat dose every two weeks, and ipilimumab was administered intravenously at 1 mg/kg every six weeks. Intravenous cyclophosphamide at 200 mg/m2 was administered every two weeks, one day ahead of each radiation and immunotherapy administration. Starting on cycle 1 day 1, patients took 300 mg of aspirin by mouth once daily for four cycles. The trial did not randomize participants into treatment groups. The translational analysis covered eight patients: three from the first dose cohort and the first five from the second dose cohort.

Instrument on record: Illumina HiSeq 2500. To make first-strand cDNA, Superscript III was used along with a set of TRAV- and TRBV-specific primers so that both the TCRalpha and TCRbeta chains were covered. TCRs were amplified for around 20 PCR cycles with Phusion, using a constant-region primer paired with the adapter attached to the V primers. The MessageAmp II aRNA Amplification Kit was used to amplify the isolated mRNA, with in vitro transcription run for approximately 15 hours at 37 degrees C. mRNA for TCR sequencing was isolated with the Dynabeads mRNA DIRECT Purification Kit. A second 25-cycle Phusion PCR added indexed Illumina adapters, and products were purified with AMPure XP beads. For the original study's pipeline: Custom Perl scripts were used to pool TCR sequences that encoded the same protein, to remove out-of-frame sequences, and to calculate the abundance of each clonotype. TCR sequences supported by only a single read were excluded from analysis. Repertoire metrics included Shannon entropy, Gini index, clonality, richness, and frequency of TCRs shared between repertoires. TCRdb redid the processing of the public reads, applying fastp at Q25 and MiXCR, and retained in-frame beta chains. Entries that share a CDR3 protein sequence are merged under the most common genes and DNA. The V and J calls here are based on TCRdb, not the publication. Counted in this sample were about 64,000 distinct CDR3 sequences; about 30% of them appeared once. The ten most abundant clones make up 6% to 7% of the sample.

A distance of 18 bases separates the germline ends of V and J, which lose 3 bases and 8 bases respectively. CDR3 length: 15 amino acids, cysteine to phenylalanine. Kept here is only the CDR3 DNA, which spans 45 bases and is read in frame from base 1. CDR1 SGHKS and CDR2 YYEKEE were looked up in the germline V gene (reference sequence). Reading the label with the study, this specimen's time point is: before trial treatment. Donors were enrolled in RACIN, a single-arm phase I dose-escalation trial combining nivolumab, ipilimumab, aspirin, low-dose cyclophosphamide and low-dose radiotherapy. Patients with advanced, TIL-negative solid tumors were considered eligible. A word on this clonotype: This receptor's antigen is unknown. No base qualities exist here, and no much larger clone lies one base off it.

This sequence was found in a male donor with rectosigmoid adenocarcinoma. This sample comprised PBMCs, obtained before treatment. This sequence uses TRBV5-5 and TRBJ2-1; the D gene is possibly TRBD1 or TRBD2, with 5 bases matching each. The CDR3 amino acid sequence is: CASSWRPGRGDEQFF. In nucleotides, the sequence is TGTGCCAGCAGCTGGAGGCCCGGCCGGGGCGATGAGCAGTTCTTC.